The entry below gives a single T cell receptor beta chain sequence along with its context. Repertoires were generated with immunoSEQ multiplex PCR, while TCRdb's copy carries only in-frame clones and drops some. There are 150,000 to 200,000 clones in the sample; 75% to 90% occur only once, and approximately 4.4% lies in the top ten. Germline assignment: CDR1 SGHAT and CDR2 FQNNGV. This CDR3 has 15 residues. V shed 3 bases, J shed 9 bases, and the junction held 9 bases outside the gene matches. This specimen comes from a study of blood T cell repertoires in COVID-19. The gene calls are TRBV11-2 and TRBJ2-2; 8 nucleotides match TRBD1. Sequencing was carried out using PBMCs or T cells enriched from blood (not recorded which). The origin of this receptor is a woman in her fifties or sixties who had recovered from COVID-19. The CDR3 DNA is TGTGCCAGCAGCTTCTCTTCAGGGGGCAGCAGGGAGCTGTTTTTT. Its translation: CASSFSSGGSRELFF. The full variable domain, with the rest looked up from reference TRBV11-2 and TRBJ2-2, is EAGVAQSPRYKIIEKRQSVAFWCNPISGHATLYWYQQILGQGPKLLIQFQNNGVVDDSQLPKDRFSAERLKGVDSTLKIQPAKLEDSAVYLCASSFSSGGSRELFFGEGSRLTVL.